This T cell receptor beta chain was observed in a study of blood T cell repertoires in COVID-19. On the study more broadly: Acute-phase and convalescent COVID-19 samples originated in the United States, Italy and Spain.

Data came from immunoSEQ multiplex PCR; TCRdb stores just in-frame clones and leaves some out. Among approximately 200,000 clones, approximately 80% were seen once, and the ten largest hold 5.1%. With 3 bases clipped from V and 2 bases from J, the junction kept 2 bases outside the gene matches. Germline V CDR1 and CDR2: SGDLS, YYNGEE. The CDR3 extends over 15 amino acids. This TCR came from a woman in her sixties or seventies who had recovered from COVID-19. Specimen: peripheral blood. This chain links TRBV9 with TRBJ2-7; 13 bases fit TRBD2. In nucleotides, the CDR3 is TGTGCCAGCAGCGCGACTAGCGGGGGGCCCTACGAGCAGTACTTC. This encodes CASSATSGGPYEQYF.